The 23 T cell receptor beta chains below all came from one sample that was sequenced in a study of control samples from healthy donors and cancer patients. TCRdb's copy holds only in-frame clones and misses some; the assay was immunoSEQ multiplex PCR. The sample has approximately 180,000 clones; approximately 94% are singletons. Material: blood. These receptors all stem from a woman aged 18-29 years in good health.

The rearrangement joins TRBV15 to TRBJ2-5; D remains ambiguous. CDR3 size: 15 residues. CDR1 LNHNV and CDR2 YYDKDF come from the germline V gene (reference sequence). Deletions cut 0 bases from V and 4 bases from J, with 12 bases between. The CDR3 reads CATSREALLGETQYF. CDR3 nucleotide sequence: TGTGCCACCAGCAGAGAAGCCTTACTGGGAGAGACCCAGTACTTC.

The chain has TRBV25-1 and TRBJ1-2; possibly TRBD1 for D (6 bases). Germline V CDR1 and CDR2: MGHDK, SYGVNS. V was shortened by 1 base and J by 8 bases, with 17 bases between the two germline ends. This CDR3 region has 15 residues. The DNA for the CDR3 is TGTGCCAGCAGTGAATCACAGGGAACGTATGGAGGCTACACCTTC. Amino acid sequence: CASSESQGTYGGYTF.

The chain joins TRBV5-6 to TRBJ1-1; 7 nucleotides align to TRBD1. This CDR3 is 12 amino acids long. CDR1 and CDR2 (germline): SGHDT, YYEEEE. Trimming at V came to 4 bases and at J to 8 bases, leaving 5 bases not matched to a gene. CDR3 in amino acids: CASSPLTGEAFF. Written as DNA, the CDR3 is TGTGCCAGCAGCCCCTTGACAGGGGAAGCTTTCTTT.

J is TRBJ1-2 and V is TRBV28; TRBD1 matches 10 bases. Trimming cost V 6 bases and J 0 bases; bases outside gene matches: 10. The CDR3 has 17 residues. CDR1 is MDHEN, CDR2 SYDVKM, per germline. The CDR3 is CASRSEGQGPANYGYTF. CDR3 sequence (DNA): TGTGCCAGCAGGTCCGAGGGACAGGGGCCCGCTAACTATGGCTACACCTTC.

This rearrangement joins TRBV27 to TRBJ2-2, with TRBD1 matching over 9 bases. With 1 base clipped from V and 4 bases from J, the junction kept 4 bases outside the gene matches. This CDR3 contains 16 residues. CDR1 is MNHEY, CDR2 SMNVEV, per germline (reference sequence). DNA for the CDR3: TGTGCCAGCAGTTTATGGACAGGGGCGGCCACCGGGGAGCTGTTTTTT. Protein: CASSLWTGAATGELFF.

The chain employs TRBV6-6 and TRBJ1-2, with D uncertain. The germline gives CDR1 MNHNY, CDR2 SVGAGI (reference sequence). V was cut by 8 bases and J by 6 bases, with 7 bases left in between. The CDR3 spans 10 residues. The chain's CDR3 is CASLQNGYTF. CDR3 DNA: TGTGCCAGCTTACAGAATGGCTACACCTTC.

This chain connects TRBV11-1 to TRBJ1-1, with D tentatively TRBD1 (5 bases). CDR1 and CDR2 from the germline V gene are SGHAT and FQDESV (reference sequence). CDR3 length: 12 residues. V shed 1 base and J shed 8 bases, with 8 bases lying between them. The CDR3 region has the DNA TGTGCCAGCAGCTTAGGGCAGGGCGAAGCTTTCTTT. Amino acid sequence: CASSLGQGEAFF.

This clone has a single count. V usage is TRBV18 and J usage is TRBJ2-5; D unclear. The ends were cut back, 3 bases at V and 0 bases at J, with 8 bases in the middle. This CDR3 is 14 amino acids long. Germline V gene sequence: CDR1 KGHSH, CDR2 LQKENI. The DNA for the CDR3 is TGTGCCAGCTCACCCCTTCAGAACCAAGAGACCCAGTACTTC. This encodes CASSPLQNQETQYF.

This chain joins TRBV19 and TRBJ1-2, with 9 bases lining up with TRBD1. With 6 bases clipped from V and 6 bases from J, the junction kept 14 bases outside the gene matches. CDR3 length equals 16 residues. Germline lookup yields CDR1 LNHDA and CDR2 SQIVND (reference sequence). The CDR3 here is CASSPILTRQGDGYTF. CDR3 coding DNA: TGTGCCAGTAGCCCCATCCTTACGCGACAGGGGGATGGCTACACCTTC.

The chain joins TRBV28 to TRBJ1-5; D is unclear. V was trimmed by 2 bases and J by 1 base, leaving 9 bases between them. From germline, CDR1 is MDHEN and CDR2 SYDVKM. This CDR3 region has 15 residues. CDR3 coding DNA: TGTGCCAGCAGTTTAGTGCTTTCGAGCAATCAGCCCCAGCATTTT. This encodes CASSLVLSSNQPQHF.

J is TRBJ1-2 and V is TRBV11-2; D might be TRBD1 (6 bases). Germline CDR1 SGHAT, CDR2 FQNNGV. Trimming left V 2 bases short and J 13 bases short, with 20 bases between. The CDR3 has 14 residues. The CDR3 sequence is CASSLFQGQGRSTF. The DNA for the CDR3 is TGTGCCAGCAGCTTATTTCAGGGACAAGGGCGCTCCACCTTC.

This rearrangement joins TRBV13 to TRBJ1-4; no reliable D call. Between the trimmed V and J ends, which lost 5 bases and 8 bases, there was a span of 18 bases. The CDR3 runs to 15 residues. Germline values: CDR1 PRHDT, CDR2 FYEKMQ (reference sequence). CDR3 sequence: CASSTRLRGGEKLFF. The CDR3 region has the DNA TGTGCCAGCAGCACACGACTGCGGGGTGGCGAAAAACTGTTTTTT.

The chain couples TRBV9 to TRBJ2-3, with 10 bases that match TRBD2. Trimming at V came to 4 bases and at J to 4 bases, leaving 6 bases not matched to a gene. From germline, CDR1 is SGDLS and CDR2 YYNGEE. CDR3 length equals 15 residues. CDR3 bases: TGTGCCAGCAGCCCGACTAGCGGGTTGTCAGATACGCAGTATTTT. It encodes CASSPTSGLSDTQYF. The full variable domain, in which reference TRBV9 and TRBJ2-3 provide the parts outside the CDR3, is DSGVTQTPKHLITATGQRVTLRCSPRSGDLSVYWYQQSLDQGLQFLIQYYNGEERAKGNILERFSAQQFPDLHSELNLSSLELGDSALYFCASSPTSGLSDTQYFGPGTRLTVL.

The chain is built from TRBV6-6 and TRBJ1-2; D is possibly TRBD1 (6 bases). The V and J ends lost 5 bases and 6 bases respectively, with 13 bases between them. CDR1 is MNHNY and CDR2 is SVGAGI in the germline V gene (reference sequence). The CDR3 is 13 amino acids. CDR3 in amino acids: CASSTRTVDGYTF. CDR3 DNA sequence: TGTGCCAGCAGTACCCGGACAGTCGATGGCTACACCTTC.

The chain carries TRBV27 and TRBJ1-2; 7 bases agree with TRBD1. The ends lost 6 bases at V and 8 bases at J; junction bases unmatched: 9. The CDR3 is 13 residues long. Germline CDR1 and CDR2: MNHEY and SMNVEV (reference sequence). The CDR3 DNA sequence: TGTGCCAGCAGGCGAGTAGGGACAGAAGGCTACACCTTC. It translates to CASRRVGTEGYTF.

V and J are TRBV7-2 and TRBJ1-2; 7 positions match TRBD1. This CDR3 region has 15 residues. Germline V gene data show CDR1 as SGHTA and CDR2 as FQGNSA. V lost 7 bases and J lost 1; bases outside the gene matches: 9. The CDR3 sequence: CASTRDSPSNYGYTF. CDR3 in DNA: TGTGCCAGCACAAGGGACAGTCCGAGTAACTATGGCTACACCTTC.

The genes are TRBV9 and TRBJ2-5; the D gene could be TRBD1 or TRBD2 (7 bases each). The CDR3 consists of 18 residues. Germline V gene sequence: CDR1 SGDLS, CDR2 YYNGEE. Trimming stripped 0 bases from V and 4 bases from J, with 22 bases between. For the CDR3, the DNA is TGTGCCAGCAGCGTAGGTGACAGGGAGGGCGTGAGAGGAGAGACCCAGTACTTC. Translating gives CASSVGDREGVRGETQYF. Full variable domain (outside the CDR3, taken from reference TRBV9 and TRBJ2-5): DSGVTQTPKHLITATGQRVTLRCSPRSGDLSVYWYQQSLDQGLQFLIQYYNGEERAKGNILERFSAQQFPDLHSELNLSSLELGDSALYFCASSVGDREGVRGETQYFGPGTRLLVL.

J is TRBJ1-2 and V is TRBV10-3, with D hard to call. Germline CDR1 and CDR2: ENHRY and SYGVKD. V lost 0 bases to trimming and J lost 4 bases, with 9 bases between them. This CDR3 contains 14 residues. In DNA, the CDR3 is TGTGCCATCAGTGAGTCGACCCCCTCCTATGGCTACACCTTC. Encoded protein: CAISESTPSYGYTF.

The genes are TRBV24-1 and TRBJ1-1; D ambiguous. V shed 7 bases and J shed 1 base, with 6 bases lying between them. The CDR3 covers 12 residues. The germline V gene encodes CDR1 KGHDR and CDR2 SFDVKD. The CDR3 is CATRGPNTEAFF. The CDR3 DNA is TGTGCCACCAGAGGCCCGAACACTGAAGCTTTCTTT.

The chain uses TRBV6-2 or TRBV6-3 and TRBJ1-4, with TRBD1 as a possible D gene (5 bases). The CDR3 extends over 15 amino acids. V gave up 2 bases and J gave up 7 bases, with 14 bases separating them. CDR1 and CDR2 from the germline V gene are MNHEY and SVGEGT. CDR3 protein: CASSYGGTRAEKLFF. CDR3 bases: TGTGCCAGCAGTTACGGGGGGACTCGCGCTGAAAAACTGTTTTTT.

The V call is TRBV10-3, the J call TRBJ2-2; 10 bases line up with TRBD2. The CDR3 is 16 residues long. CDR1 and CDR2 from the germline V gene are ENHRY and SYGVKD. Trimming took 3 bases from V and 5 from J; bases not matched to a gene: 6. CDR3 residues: CAISDALAGVTGELFF. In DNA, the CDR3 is TGTGCCATCAGTGACGCGCTAGCGGGGGTAACCGGGGAGCTGTTTTTT.

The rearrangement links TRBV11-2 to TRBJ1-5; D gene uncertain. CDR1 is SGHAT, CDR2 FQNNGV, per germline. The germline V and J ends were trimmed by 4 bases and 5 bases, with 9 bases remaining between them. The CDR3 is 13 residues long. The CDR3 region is CASSSGPYQPQHF. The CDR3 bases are TGTGCCAGCAGCTCCGGACCGTATCAGCCCCAGCATTTT.

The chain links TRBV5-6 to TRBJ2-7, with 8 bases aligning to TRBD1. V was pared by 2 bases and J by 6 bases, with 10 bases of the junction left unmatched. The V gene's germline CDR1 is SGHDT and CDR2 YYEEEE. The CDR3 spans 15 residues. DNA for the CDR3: TGTGCCAGCAGCTTCCTGGCAGGGGGCCGTAGCGAGCAGTACTTC. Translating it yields CASSFLAGGRSEQYF. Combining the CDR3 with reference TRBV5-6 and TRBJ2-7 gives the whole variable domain DAGVTQSPTHLIKTRGQQVTLRCSPKSGHDTVSWYQQALGQGPQFIFQYYEEEERQRGNFPDRFSGHQFPNYSSELNVNALLLGDSALYLCASSFLAGGRSEQYFGPGTRLTVT.